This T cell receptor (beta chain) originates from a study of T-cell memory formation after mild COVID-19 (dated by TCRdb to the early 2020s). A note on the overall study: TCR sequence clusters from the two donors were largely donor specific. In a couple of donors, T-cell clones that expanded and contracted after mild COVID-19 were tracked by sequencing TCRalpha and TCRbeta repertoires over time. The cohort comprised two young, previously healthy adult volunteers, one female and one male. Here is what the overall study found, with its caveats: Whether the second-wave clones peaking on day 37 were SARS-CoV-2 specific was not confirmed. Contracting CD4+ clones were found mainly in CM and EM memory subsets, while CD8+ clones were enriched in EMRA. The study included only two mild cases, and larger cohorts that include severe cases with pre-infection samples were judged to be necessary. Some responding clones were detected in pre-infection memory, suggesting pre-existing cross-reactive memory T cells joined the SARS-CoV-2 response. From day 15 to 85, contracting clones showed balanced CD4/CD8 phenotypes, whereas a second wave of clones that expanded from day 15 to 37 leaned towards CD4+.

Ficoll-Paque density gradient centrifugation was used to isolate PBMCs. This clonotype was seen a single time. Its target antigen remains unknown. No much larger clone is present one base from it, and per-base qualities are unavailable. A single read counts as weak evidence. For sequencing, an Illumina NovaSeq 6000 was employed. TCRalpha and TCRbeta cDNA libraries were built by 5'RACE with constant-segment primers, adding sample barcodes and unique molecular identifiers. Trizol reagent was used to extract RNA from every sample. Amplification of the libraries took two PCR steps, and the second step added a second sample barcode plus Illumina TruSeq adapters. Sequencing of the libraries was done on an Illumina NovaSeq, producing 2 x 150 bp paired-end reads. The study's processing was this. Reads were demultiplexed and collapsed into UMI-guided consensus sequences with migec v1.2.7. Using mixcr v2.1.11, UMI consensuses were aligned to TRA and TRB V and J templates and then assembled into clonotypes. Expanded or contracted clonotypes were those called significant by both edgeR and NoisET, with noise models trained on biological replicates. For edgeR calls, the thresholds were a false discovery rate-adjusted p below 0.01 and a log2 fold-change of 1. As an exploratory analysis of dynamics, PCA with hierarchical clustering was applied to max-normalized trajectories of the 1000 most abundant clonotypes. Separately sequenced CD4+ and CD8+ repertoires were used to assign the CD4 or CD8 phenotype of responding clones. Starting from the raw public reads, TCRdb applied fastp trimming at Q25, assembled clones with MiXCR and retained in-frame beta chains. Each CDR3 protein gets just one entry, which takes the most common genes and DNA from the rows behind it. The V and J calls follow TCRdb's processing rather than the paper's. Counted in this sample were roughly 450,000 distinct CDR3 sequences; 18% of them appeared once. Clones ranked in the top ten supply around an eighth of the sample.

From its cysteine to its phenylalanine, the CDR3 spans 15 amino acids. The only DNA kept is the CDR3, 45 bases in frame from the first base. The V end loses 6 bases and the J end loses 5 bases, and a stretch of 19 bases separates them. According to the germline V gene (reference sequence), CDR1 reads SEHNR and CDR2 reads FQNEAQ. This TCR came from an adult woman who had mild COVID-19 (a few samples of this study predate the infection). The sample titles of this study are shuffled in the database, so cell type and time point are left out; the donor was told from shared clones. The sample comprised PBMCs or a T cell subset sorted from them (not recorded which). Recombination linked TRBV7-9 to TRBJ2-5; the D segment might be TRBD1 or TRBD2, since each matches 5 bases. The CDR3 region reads CASSDLRGFGETQYF. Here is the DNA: TGTGCCAGCAGTGATCTGAGGGGATTTGGGGAGACCCAGTACTTC.